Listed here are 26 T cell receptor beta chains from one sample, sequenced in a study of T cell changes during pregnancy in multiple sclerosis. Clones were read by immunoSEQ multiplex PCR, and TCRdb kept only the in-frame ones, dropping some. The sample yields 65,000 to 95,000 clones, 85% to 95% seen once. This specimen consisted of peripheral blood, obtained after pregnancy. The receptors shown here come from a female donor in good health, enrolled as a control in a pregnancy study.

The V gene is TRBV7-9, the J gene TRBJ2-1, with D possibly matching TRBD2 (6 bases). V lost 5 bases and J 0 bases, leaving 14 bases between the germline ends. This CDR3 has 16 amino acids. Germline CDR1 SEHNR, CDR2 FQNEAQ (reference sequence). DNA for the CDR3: TGTGCCAGCAGCCGCGTCGGGAGTATCTCCTACAATGAGCAGTTCTTC. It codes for CASSRVGSISYNEQFF. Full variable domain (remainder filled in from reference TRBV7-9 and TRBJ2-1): DTGVSQNPRHKITKRGQNVTFRCDPISEHNRLYWYRQTLGQGPEFLTYFQNEAQLEKSRLLSDRFSAERPKGSFSTLEIQRTEQGDSAMYLCASSRVGSISYNEQFFGPGTRLTVL.

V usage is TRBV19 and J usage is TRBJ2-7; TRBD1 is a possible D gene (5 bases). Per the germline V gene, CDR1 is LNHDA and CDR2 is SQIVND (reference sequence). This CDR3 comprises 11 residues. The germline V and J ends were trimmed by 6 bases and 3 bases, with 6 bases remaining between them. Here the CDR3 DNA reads TGTGCCAGTAGAGGGGACTACGAGCAGTACTTC. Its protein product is CASRGDYEQYF.

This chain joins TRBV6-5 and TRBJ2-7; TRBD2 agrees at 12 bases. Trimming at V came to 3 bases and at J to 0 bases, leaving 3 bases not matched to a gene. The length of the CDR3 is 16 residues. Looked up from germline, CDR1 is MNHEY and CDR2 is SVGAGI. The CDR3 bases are TGTGCCAGCAGTTATATACTAGCGGGGGGCTCCTACGAGCAGTACTTC. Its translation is CASSYILAGGSYEQYF.

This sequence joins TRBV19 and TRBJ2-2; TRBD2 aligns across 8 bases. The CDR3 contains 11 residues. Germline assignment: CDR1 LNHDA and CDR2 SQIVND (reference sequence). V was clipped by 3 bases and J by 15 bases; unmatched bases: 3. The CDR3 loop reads CASSIGTSLFF. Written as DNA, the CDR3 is TGTGCCAGTAGTATTGGGACTAGTTTGTTTTTT.

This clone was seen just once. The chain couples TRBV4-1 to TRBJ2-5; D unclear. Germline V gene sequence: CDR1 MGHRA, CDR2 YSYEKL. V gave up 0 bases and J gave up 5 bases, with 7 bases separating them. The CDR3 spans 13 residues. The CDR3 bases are TGCGCCAGCAGCCAAGAAGGAGCTGAGACCCAGTACTTC. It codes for CASSQEGAETQYF.

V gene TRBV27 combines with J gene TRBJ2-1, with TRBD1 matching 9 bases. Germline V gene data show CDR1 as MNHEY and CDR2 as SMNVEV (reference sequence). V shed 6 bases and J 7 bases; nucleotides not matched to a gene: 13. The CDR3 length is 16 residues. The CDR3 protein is CASSSLRDRVRNEQFF. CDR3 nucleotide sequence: TGTGCCAGCAGCTCCCTCCGGGACAGGGTGCGGAATGAGCAGTTCTTC.

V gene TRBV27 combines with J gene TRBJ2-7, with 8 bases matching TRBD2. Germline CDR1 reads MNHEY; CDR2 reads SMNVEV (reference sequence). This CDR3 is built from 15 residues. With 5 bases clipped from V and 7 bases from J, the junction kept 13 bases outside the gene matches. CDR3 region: CASSPLSGSPREQYF. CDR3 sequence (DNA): TGTGCCAGCAGTCCCCTAAGCGGGAGCCCAAGGGAGCAGTACTTC.

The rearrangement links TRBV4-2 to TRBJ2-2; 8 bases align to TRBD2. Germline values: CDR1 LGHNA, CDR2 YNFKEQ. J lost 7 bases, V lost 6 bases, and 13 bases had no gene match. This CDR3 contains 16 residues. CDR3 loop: CASRPTLAGGVGELFF. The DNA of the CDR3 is TGTGCCAGCAGGCCTACACTGGCGGGAGGTGTCGGGGAGCTGTTTTTT.

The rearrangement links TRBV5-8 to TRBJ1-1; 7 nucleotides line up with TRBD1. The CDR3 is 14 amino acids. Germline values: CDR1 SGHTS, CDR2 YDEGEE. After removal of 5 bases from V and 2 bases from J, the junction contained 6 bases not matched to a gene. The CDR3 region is CASSSRQGNTEAFF. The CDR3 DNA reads TGTGCCAGCAGTTCTCGACAGGGTAACACTGAAGCTTTCTTT. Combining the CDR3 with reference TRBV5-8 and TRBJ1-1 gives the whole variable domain EAGVTQSPTHLIKTRGQQATLRCSPISGHTSVYWYQQALGLGLQFLLWYDEGEERNRGNFPPRFSGRQFPNYSSELNVNALELEDSALYLCASSSRQGNTEAFFGQGTRLTVV.

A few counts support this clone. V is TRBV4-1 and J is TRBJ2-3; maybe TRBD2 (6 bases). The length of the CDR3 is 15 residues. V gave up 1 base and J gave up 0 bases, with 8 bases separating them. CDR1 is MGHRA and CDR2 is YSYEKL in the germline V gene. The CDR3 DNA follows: TGCGCCAGCAGCCAAGCGGGGACTAGCACAGATACGCAGTATTTT. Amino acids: CASSQAGTSTDTQYF.

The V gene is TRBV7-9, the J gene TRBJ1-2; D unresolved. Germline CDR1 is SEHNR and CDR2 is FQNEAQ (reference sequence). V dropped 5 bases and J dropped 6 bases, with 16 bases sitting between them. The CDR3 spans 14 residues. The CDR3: CASSPSGESHGYTF. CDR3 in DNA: TGTGCCAGCAGCCCATCCGGGGAATCCCATGGCTACACCTTC.

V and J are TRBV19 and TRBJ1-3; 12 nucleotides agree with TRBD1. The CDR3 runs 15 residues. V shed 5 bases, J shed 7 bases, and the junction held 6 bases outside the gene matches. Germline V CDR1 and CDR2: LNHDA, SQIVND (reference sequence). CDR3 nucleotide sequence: TGTGCCAGTAGTGTCGGGACAGGGGGCGCGAACACCATATATTTT. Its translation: CASSVGTGGANTIYF.

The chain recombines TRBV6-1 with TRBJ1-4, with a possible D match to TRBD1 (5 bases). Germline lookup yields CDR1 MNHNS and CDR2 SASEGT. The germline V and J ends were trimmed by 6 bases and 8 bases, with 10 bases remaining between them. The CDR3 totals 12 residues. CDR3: CASSPGGEKLFF. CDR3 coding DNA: TGTGCCAGCAGCCCCGGGGGGGAAAAACTGTTTTTT.

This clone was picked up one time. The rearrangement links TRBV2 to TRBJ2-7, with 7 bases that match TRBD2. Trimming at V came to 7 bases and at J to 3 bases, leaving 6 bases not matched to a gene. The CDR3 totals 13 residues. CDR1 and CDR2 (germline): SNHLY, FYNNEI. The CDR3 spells CASIPGGIYEQYF. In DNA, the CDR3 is TGTGCCAGCATCCCGGGGGGAATCTACGAGCAGTACTTC.

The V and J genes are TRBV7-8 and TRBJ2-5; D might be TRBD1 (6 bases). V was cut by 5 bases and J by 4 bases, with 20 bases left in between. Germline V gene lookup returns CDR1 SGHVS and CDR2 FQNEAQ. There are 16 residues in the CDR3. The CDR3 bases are TGTGCCAGCAGCCTCATGGGTGGGGGCAGGTCAGAGACCCAGTACTTC. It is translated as CASSLMGGGRSETQYF.

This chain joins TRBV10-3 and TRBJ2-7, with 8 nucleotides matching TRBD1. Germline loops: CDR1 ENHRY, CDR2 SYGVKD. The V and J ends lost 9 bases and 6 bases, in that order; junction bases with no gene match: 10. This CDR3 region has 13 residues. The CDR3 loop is CAIAKDRALEQYF. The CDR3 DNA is TGTGCCATAGCGAAGGACAGGGCACTCGAGCAGTACTTC.

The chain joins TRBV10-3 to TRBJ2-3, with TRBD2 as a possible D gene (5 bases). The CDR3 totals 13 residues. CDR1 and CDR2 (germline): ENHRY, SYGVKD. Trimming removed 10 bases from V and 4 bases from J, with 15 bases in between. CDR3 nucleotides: TGTGCCAGCGGGCCTAGGGAAGCAGATACGCAGTATTTT. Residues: CASGPREADTQYF.

The CDR3 nucleotides are TGCGCCAGCAGGGGGACAGGGGTTGCAACTAATGAAAAACTGTTTTTT. Its protein product is CASRGTGVATNEKLFF. This chain uses TRBV5-1 with TRBJ1-4; TRBD1 aligns across 10 bases. Germline V lookup: CDR1 SGHRS, CDR2 YFSETQ. The CDR3 extends over 16 amino acids. J gave up 0 bases and V 5 bases, and 4 bases lay outside the gene matches.

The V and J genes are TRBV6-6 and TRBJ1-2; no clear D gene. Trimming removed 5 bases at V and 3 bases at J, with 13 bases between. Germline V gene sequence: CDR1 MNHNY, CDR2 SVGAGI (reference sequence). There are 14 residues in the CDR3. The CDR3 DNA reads TGTGCCAGCAGTGTGGTGGGCGGGGACTATGGCTACACCTTC. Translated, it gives CASSVVGGDYGYTF.

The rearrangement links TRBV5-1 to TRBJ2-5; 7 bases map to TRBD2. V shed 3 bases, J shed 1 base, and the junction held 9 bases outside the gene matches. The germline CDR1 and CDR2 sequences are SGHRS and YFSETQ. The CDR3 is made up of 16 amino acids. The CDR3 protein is CASSSTPWTSQETQYF. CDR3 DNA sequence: TGCGCCAGCAGCTCCACACCATGGACTAGCCAAGAGACCCAGTACTTC.

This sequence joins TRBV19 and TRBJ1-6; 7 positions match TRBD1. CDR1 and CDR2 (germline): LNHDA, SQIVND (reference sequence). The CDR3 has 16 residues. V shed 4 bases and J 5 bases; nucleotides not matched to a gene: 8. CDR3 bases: TGTGCCAGTAGTACGCGACCCGGGACAGATAATTCACCCCTCCACTTT. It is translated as CASSTRPGTDNSPLHF.

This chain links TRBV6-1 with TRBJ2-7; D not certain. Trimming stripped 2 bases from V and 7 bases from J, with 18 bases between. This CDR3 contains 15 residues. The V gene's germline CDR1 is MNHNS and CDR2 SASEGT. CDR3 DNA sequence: TGTGCCAGCAGTGAATCGGCAGGCCCCCATCGGGAGCAGTACTTC. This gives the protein CASSESAGPHREQYF.

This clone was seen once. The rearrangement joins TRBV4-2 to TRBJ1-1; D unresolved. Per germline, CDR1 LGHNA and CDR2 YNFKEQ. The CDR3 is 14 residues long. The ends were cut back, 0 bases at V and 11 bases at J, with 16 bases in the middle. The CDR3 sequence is CASSQDYGRSLAFF. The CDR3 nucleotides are TGTGCCAGCAGCCAAGATTACGGCAGGTCGCTGGCTTTCTTT.

CDR3 protein: CASASRGSRETQYF. DNA of the CDR3: TGTGCCAGCGCCTCGCGCGGGTCCAGAGAGACCCAGTACTTC. The V gene is TRBV6-1, the J gene TRBJ2-5; D is possibly TRBD2 (5 bases). Germline V gene data show CDR1 as MNHNS and CDR2 as SASEGT. This CDR3 is built from 14 residues. V was shortened by 8 bases and J by 4 bases, with 17 bases between the two germline ends.

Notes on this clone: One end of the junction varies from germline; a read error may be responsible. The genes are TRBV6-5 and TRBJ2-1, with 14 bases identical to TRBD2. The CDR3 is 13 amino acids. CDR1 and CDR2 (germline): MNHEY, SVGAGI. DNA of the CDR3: TGTGCCAGCAGTACCGGGACTAGCGGGAGTGTCGTCTTC. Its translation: CASSTGTSGSVVF.

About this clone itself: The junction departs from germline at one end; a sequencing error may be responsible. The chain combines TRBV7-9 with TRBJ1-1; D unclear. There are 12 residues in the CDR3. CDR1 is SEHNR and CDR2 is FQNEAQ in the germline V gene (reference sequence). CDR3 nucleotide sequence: TGTGCCAGCAGCTTGAAGTCTACTGAGGCTTTCTTT. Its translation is CASSLKSTEAFF.